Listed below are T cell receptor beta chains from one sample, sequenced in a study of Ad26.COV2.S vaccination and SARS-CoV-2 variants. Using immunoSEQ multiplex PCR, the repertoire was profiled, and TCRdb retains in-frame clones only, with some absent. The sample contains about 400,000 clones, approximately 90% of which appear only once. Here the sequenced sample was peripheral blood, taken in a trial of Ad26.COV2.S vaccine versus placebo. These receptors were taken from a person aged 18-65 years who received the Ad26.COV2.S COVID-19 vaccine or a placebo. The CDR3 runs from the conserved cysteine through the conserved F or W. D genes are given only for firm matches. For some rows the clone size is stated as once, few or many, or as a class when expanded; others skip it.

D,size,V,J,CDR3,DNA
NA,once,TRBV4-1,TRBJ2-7,CASSQGQGGAEQYF,TGCGCCAGCAGCCAAGGACAGGGAGGGGCCGAGCAGTACTTC
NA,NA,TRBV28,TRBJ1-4,CASSGFGEPNEKLFF,TGTGCCAGCAGCGGTTTTGGGGAGCCTAATGAAAAACTGTTTTTT
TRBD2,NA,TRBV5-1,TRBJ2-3,CASSRRAGEVTDTQYF,TGCGCCAGCAGCAGACGAGCGGGAGAGGTCACAGATACGCAGTATTTT
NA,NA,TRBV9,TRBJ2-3,CASSSTVGRGTDTQYF,TGTGCCAGCAGCTCCACGGTGGGGAGAGGGACAGATACGCAGTATTTT
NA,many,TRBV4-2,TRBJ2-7,CASSQEGASSYEQYF,TGTGCCAGCAGCCAAGAGGGGGCGAGCTCCTACGAGCAGTACTTC
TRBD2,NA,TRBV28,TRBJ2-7,CASSSWRENNEQYF,TGTGCCAGCAGCTCCTGGCGGGAGAATAACGAGCAGTACTTC
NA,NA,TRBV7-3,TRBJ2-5,CASSLTSGETQYF,TGTGCCAGCAGCCTTACTAGTGGAGAGACCCAGTACTTC
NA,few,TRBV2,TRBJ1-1,CASSVEVNTEAFF,TGTGCCAGCAGTGTGGAAGTGAACACTGAAGCTTTCTTT
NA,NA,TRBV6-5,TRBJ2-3,CASSYKAENLDTQYF,TGTGCCAGCAGTTACAAAGCGGAGAACTTGGATACGCAGTATTTT
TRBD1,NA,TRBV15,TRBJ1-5,CATSRALTDRANQPQHF,TGTGCCACCAGCAGAGCCCTGACAGACAGGGCTAATCAGCCCCAGCATTTT
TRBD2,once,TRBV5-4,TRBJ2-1,CASSSGLAGGIEQFF,TGTGCCAGCAGCTCCGGACTAGCGGGAGGAATTGAGCAGTTCTTC
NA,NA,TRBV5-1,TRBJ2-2,CASSPSAWVTGELFF,TGCGCCAGCAGCCCCTCCGCTTGGGTTACCGGGGAGCTGTTTTTT
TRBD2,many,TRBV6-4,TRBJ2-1,CASSGSGSPNEQFF,TGTGCCAGCAGTGGTAGCGGGAGCCCCAATGAGCAGTTCTTC
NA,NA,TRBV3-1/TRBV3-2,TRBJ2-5,CASSEGIQRGRETQYF,TGTGCCAGCAGCGAAGGGATCCAGAGGGGTAGAGAGACCCAGTACTTC
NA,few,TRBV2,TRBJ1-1,CASRPIMNTEAFF,TGTGCCAGCCGACCGATCATGAACACTGAAGCTTTCTTT
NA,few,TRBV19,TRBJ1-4,CASSTGRGEKLFF,TGTGCCAGTAGCACAGGCAGGGGTGAAAAACTGTTTTTT
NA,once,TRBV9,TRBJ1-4,CASSRTWETNEKLFF,TGTGCCAGCAGTCGTACGTGGGAGACTAATGAAAAACTGTTTTTT
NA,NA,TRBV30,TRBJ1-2,CAWRDLGRAVNYGYTF,TGTGCCTGGAGAGACCTAGGGCGGGCCGTTAACTATGGCTACACCTTC
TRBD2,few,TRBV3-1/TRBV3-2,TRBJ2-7,CASSQELVAGNEQYF,TGTGCCAGCAGCCAAGAGTTGGTAGCGGGCAACGAGCAGTACTTC
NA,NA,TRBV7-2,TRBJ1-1,CASSWGGTEAFF,TGTGCCAGCAGCTGGGGAGGGACTGAAGCTTTCTTT
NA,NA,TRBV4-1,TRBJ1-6,CASSPDRGNSYNSPLHF,TGCGCCAGCAGCCCCGACCGTGGGAACTCCTATAATTCACCCCTCCACTTT
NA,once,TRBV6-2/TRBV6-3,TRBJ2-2,CASSYGHLNTGELFF,TGTGCCAGCAGTTACGGGCACCTGAACACCGGGGAGCTGTTTTTT
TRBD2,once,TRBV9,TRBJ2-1,CASSVAGGHNEQFF,TGTGCCAGCAGCGTAGCGGGAGGGCACAATGAGCAGTTCTTC
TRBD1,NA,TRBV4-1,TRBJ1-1,CASTTGTGLTEAFF,TGCGCCAGCACCACAGGGACAGGGCTCACTGAAGCTTTCTTT
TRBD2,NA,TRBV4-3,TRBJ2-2,CASSQDSSSGANTGELFF,TGCGCCAGCAGCCAAGATTCGAGTAGCGGGGCCAACACCGGGGAGCTGTTTTTT
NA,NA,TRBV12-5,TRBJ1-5,CASGFEGYQPQHF,TGTGCTAGTGGTTTCGAGGGATATCAGCCCCAGCATTTT
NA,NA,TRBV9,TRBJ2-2,CASSVVGRTAATGELFF,TGTGCCAGCAGCGTAGTAGGCCGGACAGCAGCCACCGGGGAGCTGTTTTTT
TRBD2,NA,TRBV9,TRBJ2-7,CASSVESGERNEQYF,TGTGCCAGCAGCGTAGAAAGCGGGGAAAGGAACGAGCAGTACTTC
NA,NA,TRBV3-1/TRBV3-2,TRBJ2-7,CASSQGHGGYEQYF,TGTGCCAGCAGCCAAGGTCATGGGGGCTACGAGCAGTACTTC
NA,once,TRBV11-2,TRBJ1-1,CASSPRYGQNTEAFF,TGTGCCAGCAGCCCTAGGTACGGACAGAACACTGAAGCTTTCTTT
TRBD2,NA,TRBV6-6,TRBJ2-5,CASSQRGLAGAQETQYF,TGTGCCAGCAGTCAGAGGGGTTTAGCGGGAGCCCAAGAGACCCAGTACTTC
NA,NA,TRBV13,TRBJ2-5,CASSLEQAQETQYF,TGTGCCAGCAGCTTAGAGCAGGCACAAGAGACCCAGTACTTC
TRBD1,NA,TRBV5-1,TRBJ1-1,CASSLTWQGAQGTEAFF,TGCGCCAGCAGCTTAACTTGGCAGGGGGCGCAGGGCACTGAAGCTTTCTTT
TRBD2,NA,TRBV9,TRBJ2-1,CASSKRLAGASGQFF,TGTGCCAGCAGCAAGCGACTAGCGGGAGCATCGGGGCAGTTCTTC
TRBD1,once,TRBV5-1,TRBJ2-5,CASTPGPPTGQETQYF,TGCGCCAGCACCCCCGGGCCCCCCACGGGACAGGAGACCCAGTACTTC
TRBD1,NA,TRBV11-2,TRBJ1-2,CASSFTRTGGGYTF,TGTGCCAGCAGCTTTACCCGGACAGGGGGTGGCTACACCTTC
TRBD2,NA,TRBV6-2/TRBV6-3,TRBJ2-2,CASSKGPPIAGLGGELFF,TGTGCCAGCAGTAAAGGGCCGCCGATAGCGGGACTGGGCGGGGAGCTGTTTTTT
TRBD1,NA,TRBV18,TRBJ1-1,CASSPWGQMNTEAFF,TGTGCCAGCTCACCATGGGGACAGATGAACACTGAAGCTTTCTTT
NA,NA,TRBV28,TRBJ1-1,CASSRHSGAVPNTEAFF,TGTGCCAGCAGCCGGCATTCGGGGGCGGTCCCGAACACTGAAGCTTTCTTT
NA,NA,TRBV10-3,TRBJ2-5,CAISAKETQYF,TGTGCCATCAGTGCTAAAGAGACCCAGTACTTC
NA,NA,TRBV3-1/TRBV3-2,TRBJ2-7,CASSQVDEQYF,TGTGCCAGCAGCCAAGTGGACGAGCAGTACTTC
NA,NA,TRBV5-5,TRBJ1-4,CASSLSVDGRELFF,TGTGCCAGCAGCTTGTCGGTCGATGGGAGGGAACTGTTTTTT
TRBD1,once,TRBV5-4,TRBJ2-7,CASSRTDRMGYEQYF,TGTGCCAGCAGCCGGACGGACAGGATGGGCTACGAGCAGTACTTC
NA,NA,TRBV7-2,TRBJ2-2,CASRVSGSTGELFF,TGTGCCAGCAGGGTTAGTGGAAGTACCGGGGAGCTGTTTTTT
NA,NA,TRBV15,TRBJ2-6,CATSRQSPGANVLTF,TGTGCCACCAGCAGGCAGAGCCCTGGGGCCAACGTCCTGACTTTC
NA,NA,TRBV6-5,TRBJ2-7,CASSRTAYYEQYF,TGTGCCAGCAGCCGGACAGCTTACTACGAGCAGTACTTC
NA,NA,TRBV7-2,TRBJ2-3,CASSRRIGTDTQYF,TGTGCCAGCAGCCGGCGGATAGGCACAGATACGCAGTATTTT
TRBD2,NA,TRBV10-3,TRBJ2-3,CASRGGRAGDTQYF,TGTGCCTCGCGGGGCGGGAGGGCCGGAGATACGCAGTATTTT